This T cell receptor (beta chain) appears in the sequencing data of a study of T cells after yellow fever vaccination. This clonotype was found many times. Antigen unknown. Between the trimmed V and J ends, which lost 5 bases and 1 base, there was a span of 11 bases. This CDR3 spans 15 amino acids. Study-wide findings and caveats: One caveat is that FACS-sorted repertoires could contain abundant clonotypes contaminating from the bulk population. Most clones from primary vaccination resurfaced after the booster (approximately 97% CD4, 75% to 90% CD8).

TCRdb redid the calling of the 5' RACE reads with MiXCR, one entry per CDR3 protein. Of approximately 610,000 distinct CDR3 sequences listed, about a sixth are singletons. The chain joins TRBV12-3 or TRBV12-4 to TRBJ1-4, with D possibly being TRBD1 (6 bases). This clonotype originated in a man between 18 and 29 years old who received the YFV17D yellow fever vaccine. The sample consisted of PBMCs, taken 5 days after the first yellow fever vaccination. The chain's CDR3 is CASSNGQLTNEKLFF. In DNA, the CDR3 is TGTGCCAGCAGTAACGGACAGTTAACTAATGAAAAACTGTTTTTT.